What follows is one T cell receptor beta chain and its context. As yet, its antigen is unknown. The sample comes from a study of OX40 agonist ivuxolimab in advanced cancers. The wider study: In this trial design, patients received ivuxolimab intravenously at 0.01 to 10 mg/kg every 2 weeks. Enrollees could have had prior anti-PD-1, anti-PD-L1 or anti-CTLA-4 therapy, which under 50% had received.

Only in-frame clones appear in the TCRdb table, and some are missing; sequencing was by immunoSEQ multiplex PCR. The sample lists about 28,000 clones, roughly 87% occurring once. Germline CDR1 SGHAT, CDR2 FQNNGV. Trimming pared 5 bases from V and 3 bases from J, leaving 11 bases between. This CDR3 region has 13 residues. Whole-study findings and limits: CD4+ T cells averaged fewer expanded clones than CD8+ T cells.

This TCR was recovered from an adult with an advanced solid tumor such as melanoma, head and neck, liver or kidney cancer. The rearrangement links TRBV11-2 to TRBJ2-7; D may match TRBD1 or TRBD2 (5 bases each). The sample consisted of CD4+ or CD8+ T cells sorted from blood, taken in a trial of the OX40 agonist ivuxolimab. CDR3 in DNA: TGTGCCAGCAGCCTCGGGACCAGCTACGAGCAGTACTTC. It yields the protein CASSLGTSYEQYF.